This section outlines one T cell receptor (beta chain) sequence together with its context. Its antigen is unidentified. V shed 2 bases and J shed 0 bases, with 16 bases lying between them. The germline V gene encodes CDR1 SEHNR and CDR2 FQNEAQ (reference sequence). The CDR3 has 18 amino acids. Expressed TCRB transcripts were sequenced because the entire RNA isolate underwent reverse transcription. The protocol was immunoSEQ multiplex PCR, while the TCRdb copy is restricted to in-frame clones and leaves out a portion. The sample consists of about 700,000 clones, around an eighth of them appearing once. This entry is derived from a study of beta chain features in type 1 diabetes. The overall study: The samples had around 98 million sorted cells examined in all. Points from the study as a whole: Within each of all four CD4+ subsets, Type 1 diabetes patients had TCRB CDR3s that were moderately but significantly shorter. Still unanswered here is whether HLA type influences TCRB rearrangement.

This chain links TRBV7-9 with TRBJ2-2; D perhaps matches TRBD2 (5 bases). The sequence derives from a man between 18 and 29 years old with type 1 diabetes. The sample taken for sequencing was naive CD4+ T cells from blood. The CDR3 loop is CASSLPPGRLTNTGELFF. DNA for the CDR3: TGTGCCAGCAGCTTACCCCCGGGGAGACTGACGAACACCGGGGAGCTGTTTTTT.